The clone carrying this TCR beta chain was seen more than once but under ten times. The antigen is not known. This record belongs to a study of T cell repertoires in cytomegalovirus infection. Study outcomes and limitations: Ex vivo responses were dominated by HLA-C-restricted CMV-specific TCR beta clonotypes.

TCRdb reanalysed the reads using MiXCR and keeps one entry per CDR3 protein. The table shows nearly 700,000 distinct CDR3 sequences, with approximately 33% occurring only once. Trimming took off 3 bases at V and 0 bases at J, with 9 bases between the two ends. Germline values: CDR1 SNHLY, CDR2 FYNNEI. The CDR3 runs 15 residues. This clonotype was obtained from a human donor in good health (CMV status not recorded). Some clones in this sample may be carry-over from other donors' samples. The gene calls are TRBV2 and TRBJ1-5; no reliable D call. Specimen: cultured PBMCs, collected from culture after CMV antigen stimulation. CDR3 residues: CASSDARTSNQPQHF. In DNA form, the CDR3 reads TGTGCCAGCAGTGATGCACGAACTAGCAATCAGCCCCAGCATTTT. Full variable domain (rest looked up from reference TRBV2 and TRBJ1-5): EPEVTQTPSHQVTQMGQEVILRCVPISNHLYFYWYRQILGQKVEFLVSFYNNEISEKSEIFDDQFSVERPDGSNFTLKIRSTKLEDSAMYFCASSDARTSNQPQHFGDGTRLSIL.